The rows below give T cell receptor beta chains drawn from one sample of a study of T cells in localized non-small cell lung cancer. The protocol was immunoSEQ multiplex PCR, while the TCRdb copy is restricted to in-frame clones and leaves out a portion. The sample contains about 9,800 clones, around two fifths of which appear only once. The sequencing used lymph node tissue, collected before any cancer treatment. These TCRs come from a woman aged 40-70 years with stage I lung adenocarcinoma. Both conserved end residues are trimmed from each CDR3. Some rows have no size entry. The others give once, few or many, or a class for an expanded clone.

TRBV1	13	TRBJ1-5	.	ASSQDGTSNQPQH
TRBV11-3	13	TRBJ2-7	.	ASSLGSTSSYEQY
TRBV6-8	13	TRBJ1-1	few	ASSYGQGGYTEAF
TRBV1	14	TRBJ2-3	.	ASSQDLSAGTDTQY
TRBV18	13	TRBJ2-5	.	ASSPQRGGRETQY
TRBV15	16	TRBJ2-5	.	ATSGAFQAGENQETQY
TRBV9	11	TRBJ2-7	few	ASSIRDSYEQY
TRBV28	13	TRBJ1-4	.	ASSLSAGSSEKLF
TRBV5-1	12	TRBJ2-3	.	ASSPRGEADTQY
TRBV4-1	13	TRBJ1-1	.	ASSQSGNMNTEAF
TRBV5-1	12	TRBJ1-1	few	ASSPGQVNTEAF
TRBV5-1	12	TRBJ1-4	few	ASSLGTANEKLF
TRBV11-3	14	TRBJ1-2	few	ASSLRDRSANYGYT
TRBV11-3	14	TRBJ2-5	few	ASSLLERGGGETQY
TRBV12-5	14	TRBJ2-3	.	ASGLVAGGLTDTQY
TRBV7-6	12	TRBJ1-6	few	ASAGGSGSSPLH
TRBV11-3	13	TRBJ1-3	few	ASSLDLSSGNTIY
TRBV6-8	14	TRBJ2-3	medium-sized	ASSDSVAGGTDTQY
TRBV6-8	11	TRBJ1-2	few	ASSYGGRKGYT
TRBV30	12	TRBJ2-5	.	ASKTKHVQETQY
TRBV9	11	TRBJ1-2	few	ASSETGSYGYT
TRBV15	14	TRBJ2-5	.	ATSRVGSVSQETQY